This record concerns one TCR beta chain sequence. The assay, immunoSEQ v3.0, was run at survey level. Using immunoSEQ multiplex PCR, the repertoire was profiled, and TCRdb retains in-frame clones only, with some absent. Among 15,000 or so clones listed, over 75% were seen once. The CDR3 runs 12 residues. The germline V gene has CDR1 SNHLY and CDR2 FYNNEI. V was clipped by 1 base and J by 5 bases, with 5 bases between them. This record belongs to a study of long-term antiretroviral therapy in people with HIV. The V call is TRBV2, the J call TRBJ1-2; D unclear. The source was unsorted PBMCs, collected 0.7 years before starting antiretroviral therapy. The sequence came from a man in his fifties or sixties with HIV. DNA of the CDR3: TGTGCCAGCAGTGAAGACAGATATGGCTACACCTTC. It translates to CASSEDRYGYTF.